This TCR beta chain was observed in a study of blood T cell repertoires in COVID-19. Turning to the study itself: Sample material is recorded as cDNA or gDNA derived from T cells, B-cell-depleted T cells, or PBMCs.

There are 17 residues in the CDR3. V lost 0 bases and J lost 3; bases outside the gene matches: 8. Germline lookup yields CDR1 MGHRA and CDR2 YSYEKL. How the authors handled the data: How many nucleated cells were present was estimated from reference gene primer amplification. TCRdb's copy holds only in-frame clones and misses some; the assay was immunoSEQ multiplex PCR. The V and J calls and clone size were taken over from that table, and D and trimming were inferred from the DNA. The table has under 200,000 clones, over 75% seen once; the top ten hold approximately 7%. This clone was detected only once.

Sequenced material: PBMCs or T cells enriched from blood (not recorded which). The sequence was obtained from a woman aged 50 to 60 who had recovered from COVID-19. The V and J genes are TRBV4-1 and TRBJ2-7; the match to TRBD2 covers 10 bases. The CDR3 protein is CASSQEPASGGYYEQYF. As DNA, the CDR3 is TGCGCCAGCAGCCAAGAACCCGCTAGCGGGGGATACTACGAGCAGTACTTC.